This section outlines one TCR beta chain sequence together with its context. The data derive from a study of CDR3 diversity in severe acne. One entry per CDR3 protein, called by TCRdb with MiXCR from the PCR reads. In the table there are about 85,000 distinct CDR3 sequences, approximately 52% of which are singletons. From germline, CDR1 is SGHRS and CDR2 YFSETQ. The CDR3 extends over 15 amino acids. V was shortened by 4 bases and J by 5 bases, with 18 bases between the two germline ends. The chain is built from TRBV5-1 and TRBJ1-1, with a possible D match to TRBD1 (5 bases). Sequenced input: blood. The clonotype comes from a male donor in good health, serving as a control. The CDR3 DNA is TGCGCCAGCAGCCATAGGAGCGGGACTGAGACTGAAGCTTTCTTT. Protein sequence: CASSHRSGTETEAFF.